The 27 T cell receptor beta chains given below trace back to one sample, sequenced in a study of T cell responses to AZD1222 COVID-19 vaccine. TCRdb's table, derived via immunoSEQ multiplex PCR, lists solely in-frame clones and lacks some. The table includes more than 150,000 clones, 90% detected once. The source material was peripheral blood, sampled on day 0 of AZD1222 vaccination. The receptors originated from an adult in good health.

The rearrangement joins TRBV18 to TRBJ2-5; no definite D call. The V and J ends lost 3 bases and 5 bases respectively, with 7 bases between them. Germline V gene sequence: CDR1 KGHSH, CDR2 LQKENI. The CDR3 is 12 amino acids. CDR3 sequence reads: CASSPLAETQYF. CDR3 sequence (DNA): TGTGCCAGCTCACCCCTGGCGGAGACCCAGTACTTC. The full variable domain, rest sourced from reference TRBV18 and TRBJ2-5, is NAGVMQNPRHLVRRRGQEARLRCSPMKGHSHVYWYRQLPEEGLKFMVYLQKENIIDESGMPKERFSAEFPKEGPSILRIQQVVRGDSAAYFCASSPLAETQYFGPGTRLLVL.

The V and J genes are TRBV18 and TRBJ1-1; D is unclear. The CDR3 runs to 12 residues. The V end lost 3 bases, the J end lost 7 bases, and 9 bases lay between the germline ends. CDR1 and CDR2 from the germline V gene are KGHSH and LQKENI. The CDR3 sequence is CASSPTGLEAFF. CDR3 nucleotide sequence: TGTGCCAGCTCACCGACCGGTCTTGAAGCTTTCTTT.

The J gene is TRBJ1-6, the V gene TRBV28; 11 nucleotides match TRBD1. Trimming at V came to 2 bases and at J to 9 bases, leaving 6 bases not matched to a gene. The length of the CDR3 is 16 residues. Germline V CDR1 and CDR2: MDHEN, SYDVKM. As DNA, the CDR3 is TGTGCCAGCAGTTTAACCGGGACAGGGGGTTCTTCACCCCTCCACTTT. It encodes CASSLTGTGGSSPLHF.

The chain couples TRBV19 to TRBJ2-1, with 10 bases aligning to TRBD1. The CDR3 covers 15 residues. Losses at the gene ends were 8 bases for V and 6 bases for J; bases not matched to a gene: 10. Germline CDR1 is LNHDA and CDR2 is SQIVND (reference sequence). In DNA form, the CDR3 reads TGTGCCAGTGAGTGGGGGACAGGGGTCGGCAATGAGCAGTTCTTC. Encoded protein: CASEWGTGVGNEQFF.

This chain connects TRBV9 to TRBJ2-5, with D unresolved. The CDR3 contains 13 residues. CDR1 and CDR2 from the germline V gene are SGDLS and YYNGEE. V was trimmed by 0 bases and J by 3 bases, leaving 6 bases between them. DNA of the CDR3: TGTGCCAGCAGCGTAGCCGGAGAAGAGACCCAGTACTTC. The encoded protein is CASSVAGEETQYF.

Here the CDR3 reads CASSQDGASGPTGELFF. Here the CDR3 DNA reads TGTGCCAGCAGCCAAGATGGGGCTAGCGGACCCACCGGGGAGCTGTTTTTT. This sequence joins TRBV4-2 and TRBJ2-2; 7 bases align to TRBD2. The CDR3 covers 17 residues. V lost 0 bases to trimming and J lost 4 bases; unmatched junction nucleotides: 8. Germline V gene lookup returns CDR1 LGHNA and CDR2 YNFKEQ.

The rearrangement links TRBV28 to TRBJ1-5; possibly TRBD1 for D (5 bases). Per germline, CDR1 MDHEN and CDR2 SYDVKM. V was clipped by 6 bases and J by 4 bases, with 13 bases between them. The length of the CDR3 is 14 residues. The CDR3, as DNA: TGTGCCAGCAGAATCGGGGGGGTGAATCAGCCCCAGCATTTT. Its protein product is CASRIGGVNQPQHF.

This rearrangement joins TRBV5-4 to TRBJ2-3; 12 bases map to TRBD2. This CDR3 has 16 residues. CDR1 is SGHNT, CDR2 YYREEE, per germline (reference sequence). Unmatched junction bases numbered 6, after V lost 1 base and J lost 6 bases. The CDR3 region is CASSLISSGGADTQYF. CDR3 coding DNA: TGTGCCAGCAGCTTGATCTCTAGCGGGGGGGCGGATACGCAGTATTTT.

This chain connects TRBV7-2 to TRBJ1-1, with a tentative D call TRBD1 (5 bases). Germline-derived CDR1 and CDR2 are SGHTA and FQGNSA. The CDR3 spans 13 residues. Trimming cost V 5 bases and J 11 bases, with 18 bases left between them. The CDR3 reads CASSPGWGGDAFF. The CDR3 DNA reads as TGTGCCAGCAGCCCAGGATGGGGCGGGGATGCTTTCTTT.

This clone has a handful of counts. V gene TRBV28 combines with J gene TRBJ1-1, with TRBD1 identical over 7 bases. The CDR3 spans 14 residues. The germline gives CDR1 MDHEN, CDR2 SYDVKM. Trimming took 7 bases from V and 1 from J; bases not matched to a gene: 6. The CDR3 bases are TGTGCCAGCACCAGGGGGGGGAAGAACACTGAAGCTTTCTTT. Residues: CASTRGGKNTEAFF.

The V gene is TRBV28, the J gene TRBJ2-3; either TRBD1 or TRBD2 may supply D (6 bases each). The length of the CDR3 is 15 residues. CDR1 and CDR2 from the germline V gene are MDHEN and SYDVKM. V lost 6 bases, J lost 0 bases, and 13 bases lay in between. The CDR3 loop reads CASSPTGASTDTQYF. The CDR3 DNA follows: TGTGCCAGCAGCCCGACGGGGGCTAGCACAGATACGCAGTATTTT.

The chain carries TRBV4-1 and TRBJ2-1; 16 positions match TRBD2. The CDR3 loop spans 16 amino acids. Germline CDR1 reads MGHRA; CDR2 reads YSYEKL. Germline trimming cut 3 bases from V and 9 bases from J; bases unmatched to any gene: 5. Written as DNA, the CDR3 is TGCGCCAGCAGCCAGGGACTAGCGGGAGGGCGGGTTGAGCAGTTCTTC. It is translated as CASSQGLAGGRVEQFF.

This clone was observed a few times. V usage is TRBV4-1 and J usage is TRBJ1-3; TRBD1 might be the D (5 bases). Germline V gene data show CDR1 as MGHRA and CDR2 as YSYEKL. V lost 1 base and J 0 bases, leaving 7 bases between the germline ends. CDR3 length: 15 amino acids. CDR3 in amino acids: CASSQGQFSGNTIYF. The CDR3 region has the DNA TGCGCCAGCAGCCAAGGACAGTTCTCTGGAAACACCATATATTTT.

The chain combines TRBV2 with TRBJ2-6; D may be TRBD1 (5 bases). Germline CDR1 and CDR2: SNHLY and FYNNEI. The CDR3 runs 15 residues. Trimming shortened V by 3 bases and J by 1 base, and 7 bases separated the two germline ends. The CDR3 DNA sequence: TGTGCCAGCAGTGACCAGGGATCTGGGGCCAACGTCCTGACTTTC. Its translation is CASSDQGSGANVLTF.

The J gene is TRBJ1-2, the V gene TRBV7-9; maybe TRBD1 (6 bases). CDR1 and CDR2 from the germline V gene are SEHNR and FQNEAQ (reference sequence). CDR3 length equals 11 residues. CDR3 DNA sequence: TGTGTTCAAGGGGGAGAGTATGGCTACACCTTC. It yields the protein CVQGGEYGYTF.

The chain combines TRBV24-1 with TRBJ1-2; no clear D. Germline V gives CDR1 KGHDR, CDR2 SFDVKD. The CDR3 runs to 14 residues. The V and J ends lost 4 bases and 4 bases respectively, with 12 bases between them. CDR3 nucleotide sequence: TGTGCCACCAGTGAGAGAGACAATTCCTATGGCTACACCTTC. As protein: CATSERDNSYGYTF.

The V gene is TRBV27, the J gene TRBJ2-1, with D perhaps being TRBD1 or TRBD2 (5 bases each). The V gene's germline CDR1 is MNHEY and CDR2 SMNVEV (reference sequence). Deletions cut 3 bases from V and 5 bases from J, with 14 bases between. The CDR3 totals 15 residues. The CDR3 DNA is TGTGCCAGCAGTTTTGGGCAGGGACCAAACAATGAGCAGTTCTTC. The encoded protein is CASSFGQGPNNEQFF.

The chain is built from TRBV28 and TRBJ1-4, with 7 bases fitting TRBD1. Unmatched junction bases numbered 7, after V lost 1 base and J lost 8 bases. From germline, CDR1 is MDHEN and CDR2 SYDVKM. CDR3 size: 15 residues. CDR3 sequence reads: CASSLLTGSSEKLFF. CDR3 nucleotide sequence: TGTGCCAGCAGTTTATTGACAGGGTCTAGCGAAAAACTGTTTTTT.

The V call is TRBV15, the J call TRBJ2-7; TRBD1 is a possible D gene (6 bases). The V end was cut by 2 bases, the J end by 3 bases, with 14 bases between. The CDR3 loop spans 15 amino acids. Germline CDR1 LNHNV, CDR2 YYDKDF (reference sequence). CDR3 sequence: CATSRYRDNFYEQYF. CDR3 sequence (DNA): TGTGCCACCAGCAGATACCGGGACAACTTCTACGAGCAGTACTTC. Complete variable domain (other parts from reference TRBV15 and TRBJ2-7): DAMVIQNPRYQVTQFGKPVTLSCSQTLNHNVMYWYQQKSSQAPKLLFHYYDKDFNNEADTPDNFQSRRPNTSFCFLDIRSPGLGDTAMYLCATSRYRDNFYEQYFGPGTRLTVT.

The genes are TRBV7-9 and TRBJ1-5; tentatively, D is TRBD1 (6 bases). Trimming took off 5 bases at V and 3 bases at J, with 14 bases between the two ends. This CDR3 has 15 amino acids. CDR1 SEHNR and CDR2 FQNEAQ come from the germline V gene (reference sequence). In DNA, the CDR3 is TGTGCCAGCAGCCAGGGGTCGGAGATCAATCAGCCCCAGCATTTT. Its protein is CASSQGSEINQPQHF.

The V call is TRBV5-1, the J call TRBJ1-1, with TRBD1 identical over 10 bases. The CDR3 loop spans 15 amino acids. Trimming took 0 bases from V and 5 from J; bases not matched to a gene: 4. From germline, CDR1 is SGHRS and CDR2 YFSETQ. The CDR3 sequence: CASSLARTGGTEAFF. The CDR3 DNA reads TGCGCCAGCAGCTTGGCCCGGACAGGGGGAACTGAAGCTTTCTTT.

CDR3 DNA: TGTGCCAGCAGTTACCCCGACCGGCGGGCCAGGGCGAATGAGCAGTTCTTC. Its translation: CASSYPDRRARANEQFF. The chain carries TRBV6-2 or TRBV6-3 and TRBJ2-1; D is perhaps TRBD1 or TRBD2 (5 bases each). Trimming removed 2 bases at V and 7 bases at J, with 21 bases between. Germline CDR1 is MNHEY and CDR2 is SVGEGT. The CDR3 runs 17 residues.

The chain is built from TRBV24-1 and TRBJ2-1; D remains ambiguous. The CDR3 runs 15 residues. Trimming stripped 4 bases from V and 9 bases from J, with 18 bases between. Germline-derived CDR1 and CDR2 are KGHDR and SFDVKD. The CDR3 sequence: CATSDSRTPDGEQFF. The CDR3 DNA is TGTGCCACCAGTGACTCCCGGACGCCAGATGGTGAGCAGTTCTTC.

V usage is TRBV20-1 and J usage is TRBJ2-7; D not resolved. Trimming cost V 3 bases and J 6 bases, with 9 bases left between them. CDR1 is DFQATT and CDR2 is SNEGSKA in the germline V gene (reference sequence). The CDR3 runs to 11 residues. Written as DNA, the CDR3 is TGCAGTGCTAGGTCTGTAAGCGAGCAGTACTTC. This translates into CSARSVSEQYF.

The chain is built from TRBV28 and TRBJ1-2, with 7 bases that match TRBD1. CDR3 size: 13 residues. Germline loops: CDR1 MDHEN, CDR2 SYDVKM. The trim removed 1 base at V and 7 bases at J, leaving 3 bases unmatched. DNA of the CDR3: TGTGCCAGCAGTTTATATTCAGGGGGTGGCTACACCTTC. It translates to CASSLYSGGGYTF.

V usage is TRBV4-2 and J usage is TRBJ1-2; no clear D. The CDR3 covers 11 residues. CDR1 and CDR2 (germline): LGHNA, YNFKEQ. The V gene lost 6 bases and the J gene lost 4 bases, with 6 bases spanning the gap. CDR3 loop: CASSQSYGYTF. The CDR3 DNA reads TGTGCCAGCAGTCAGAGCTATGGCTACACCTTC.

The chain couples TRBV18 to TRBJ1-6, with a tentative D call TRBD1 (6 bases). V lost 2 bases and J lost 5, with 10 bases in between. Looked up from germline, CDR1 is KGHSH and CDR2 is LQKENI. The CDR3 is made up of 15 amino acids. The CDR3 nucleotides read TGTGCCAGCTCACCATCAGGGACAAATAATTCACCCCTCCACTTT. Protein sequence: CASSPSGTNNSPLHF.